One and the same sample provided the 7 T cell receptor beta chains below, sequenced in a study of blood T cell repertoires in COVID-19. This table comes from immunoSEQ multiplex PCR, and its TCRdb copy is limited to in-frame clones, with some not included. Here the sample spans 300,000 to 400,000 clones, 75% to 90% being singletons. The sample comprised peripheral blood. These receptors came from a woman aged 45-60 years with COVID-19, enrolled during active disease.

The chain employs TRBV6-2 or TRBV6-3 and TRBJ2-2, with D uncertain. The CDR3 runs 21 residues. Trimming removed 1 base from V and 4 bases from J, with 28 bases in between. The germline CDR1 and CDR2 sequences are MNHEY and SVGEGT. This CDR3 is CASSYWSFGLVTAQSTGELFF. The CDR3 bases are TGTGCCAGCAGTTACTGGTCGTTTGGTCTAGTAACGGCTCAGAGCACCGGGGAGCTGTTTTTT.

V and J are TRBV27 and TRBJ2-1, with 8 nucleotides matching TRBD1. The germline gives CDR1 MNHEY, CDR2 SMNVEV (reference sequence). The CDR3 sequence is 16 residues long. V shed 5 bases and J 2 bases; nucleotides not matched to a gene: 8. CDR3 region: CASSPSPGQAYNEQFF. CDR3 bases: TGTGCCAGCAGTCCCTCCCCGGGACAGGCCTACAATGAGCAGTTCTTC.

The chain links TRBV2 to TRBJ2-6; 8 bases align to TRBD1. The germline V gene has CDR1 SNHLY and CDR2 FYNNEI. The V segment lost 5 bases and the J segment 4 bases; nucleotides outside the gene matches: 4. The CDR3 loop spans 15 amino acids. DNA for the CDR3: TGTGCCAGCAGTTTCAGGGGGCCCGGGGCCAACGTCCTGACTTTC. Translated: CASSFRGPGANVLTF.

V usage is TRBV18 and J usage is TRBJ1-5; D unresolved. CDR1 and CDR2 from the germline V gene are KGHSH and LQKENI. The CDR3 has 15 residues. V shed 3 bases and J shed 5 bases, with 14 bases lying between them. In DNA form, the CDR3 reads TGTGCCAGCTCACCGGAACATGGAGGAGATCAGCCCCAGCATTTT. Protein: CASSPEHGGDQPQHF.

The V and J genes are TRBV6-2 or TRBV6-3 and TRBJ1-2; 7 nucleotides match TRBD1. The germline CDR1 and CDR2 sequences are MNHEY and SVGEGT. V lost 4 bases and J lost 8; bases outside the gene matches: 7. The CDR3 totals 13 residues. The CDR3 sequence is CASSFMTGMGYTF. The CDR3 DNA is TGTGCCAGCAGTTTTATGACAGGGATGGGCTACACCTTC.

The chain carries TRBV19 and TRBJ1-1; D is unresolved. The germline V and J ends were trimmed by 7 bases and 0 bases, with 9 bases remaining between them. Germline CDR1 and CDR2: LNHDA and SQIVND (reference sequence). CDR3 length: 13 amino acids. The CDR3 loop is CASTNRMNTEAFF. The CDR3 DNA reads TGTGCCAGTACGAACAGAATGAACACTGAAGCTTTCTTT. The full variable domain, completed using reference TRBV19 and TRBJ1-1, is DGGITQSPKYLFRKEGQNVTLSCEQNLNHDAMYWYRQDPGQGLRLIYYSQIVNDFQKGDIAEGYSVSREKKESFPLTVTSAQKNPTAFYLCASTNRMNTEAFFGQGTRLTVV.

V is TRBV19 and J is TRBJ2-7; 7 nucleotides agree with TRBD1. The CDR3 contains 15 residues. Germline assignment: CDR1 LNHDA and CDR2 SQIVND (reference sequence). V was clipped by 9 bases and J by 3 bases; unmatched bases: 14. The CDR3 DNA reads as TGTGCCAGCAGTGGCAGACAGGGCGTTCACTACGAGCAGTACTTC. Protein product: CASSGRQGVHYEQYF.